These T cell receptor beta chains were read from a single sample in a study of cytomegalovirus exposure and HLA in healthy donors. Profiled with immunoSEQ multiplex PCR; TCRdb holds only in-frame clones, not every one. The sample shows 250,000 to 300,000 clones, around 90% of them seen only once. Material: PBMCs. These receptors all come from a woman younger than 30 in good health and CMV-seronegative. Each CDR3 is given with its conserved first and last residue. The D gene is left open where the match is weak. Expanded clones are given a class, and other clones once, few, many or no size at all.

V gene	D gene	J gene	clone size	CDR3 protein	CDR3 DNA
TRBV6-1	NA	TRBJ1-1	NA	CASSESSGTWVTEAFF	TGTGCCAGCAGTGAAAGCTCCGGGACTTGGGTCACTGAAGCTTTCTTT
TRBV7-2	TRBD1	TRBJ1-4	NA	CASSLRAGGNEKLFF	TGTGCCAGCAGCCTGCGGGCAGGGGGAAATGAAAAACTGTTTTTT
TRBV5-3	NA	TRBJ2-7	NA	CARGRGLGEQYF	TGTGCCAGAGGCAGGGGCCTGGGCGAGCAGTACTTC
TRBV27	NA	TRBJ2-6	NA	CASSFYRGAGGANVLTF	TGTGCCAGCAGTTTCTATCGGGGGGCGGGTGGGGCCAACGTCCTGACTTTC
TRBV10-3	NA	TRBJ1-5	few	CASRFRPQHF	TGTGCCTCCCGGTTTCGACCCCAGCATTTT
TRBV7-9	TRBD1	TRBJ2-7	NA	CASSSGQPEQYF	TGTGCCAGCAGCTCGGGACAGCCGGAGCAGTACTTC
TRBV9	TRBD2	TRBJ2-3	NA	CASSPLAGGLDTQYF	TGTGCCAGCAGCCCGCTAGCGGGGGGGCTAGATACGCAGTATTTT
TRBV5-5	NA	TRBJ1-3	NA	CASSRPGTSGNTIYF	TGTGCCAGCAGCCGTCCGGGGACATCTGGAAACACCATATATTTT
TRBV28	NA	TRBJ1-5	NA	CASSLAQLGNQPQHF	TGTGCCAGCAGTTTGGCTCAGCTAGGTAATCAGCCCCAGCATTTT
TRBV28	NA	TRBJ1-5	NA	CASTSGVGWQPQHF	TGTGCCAGCACCTCGGGGGTAGGGTGGCAGCCCCAGCATTTT
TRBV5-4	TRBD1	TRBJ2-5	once	CASSLGQGQETQYF	TGTGCCAGCAGCTTGGGACAGGGGCAAGAGACCCAGTACTTC
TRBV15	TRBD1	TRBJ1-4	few	CATSRIGTGNEKLFF	TGTGCCACCAGCAGAATCGGGACAGGGAACGAAAAACTGTTTTTT
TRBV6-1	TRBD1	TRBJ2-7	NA	CASISAGTGRDEQYF	TGTGCCAGCATCTCAGCCGGGACAGGGCGGGACGAGCAGTACTTC
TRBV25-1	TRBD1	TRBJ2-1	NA	CASSVNSGDRGNEQFF	TGTGCCAGCAGCGTAAATTCTGGGGACAGGGGGAATGAGCAGTTCTTC
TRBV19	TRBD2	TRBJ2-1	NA	CASSIGAGGPIYEQFF	TGTGCCAGTAGTATTGGAGCGGGGGGGCCTATCTATGAGCAGTTCTTC
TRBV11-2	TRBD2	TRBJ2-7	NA	CASRYMGPGGSYEQYF	TGTGCCAGCAGATATATGGGCCCCGGGGGGTCCTACGAGCAGTACTTC
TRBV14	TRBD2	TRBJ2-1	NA	CASSQVLAGYNEQFF	TGTGCCAGCAGCCAAGTGCTAGCGGGGTACAATGAGCAGTTCTTC
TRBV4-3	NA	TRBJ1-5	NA	CASSQDRGDQPQHF	TGCGCCAGCAGCCAAGATCGCGGGGATCAGCCCCAGCATTTT
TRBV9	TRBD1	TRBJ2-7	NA	CASSVGIGTGISYEQYF	TGTGCCAGCAGCGTAGGGATAGGGACAGGAATCTCCTACGAGCAGTACTTC
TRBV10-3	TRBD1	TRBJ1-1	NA	CAISESDRASSMNTEAFF	TGTGCCATCAGTGAGTCGGACAGGGCCAGCTCCATGAACACTGAAGCTTTCTTT
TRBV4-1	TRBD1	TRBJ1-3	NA	CASSQEQGGNTIYF	TGCGCCAGCAGCCAAGAACAGGGGGGCAACACCATATATTTT
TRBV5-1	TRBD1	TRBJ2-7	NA	CASSWDSYEQYF	TGCGCCAGCAGCTGGGACAGCTACGAGCAGTACTTC
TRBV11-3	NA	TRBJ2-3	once	CASSPKHTDTQYF	TGTGCCAGCAGCCCCAAACACACAGATACGCAGTATTTT
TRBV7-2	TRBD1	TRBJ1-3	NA	CASTTDRDFGNTIYF	TGTGCCAGCACCACCGACAGGGACTTTGGAAACACCATATATTTT
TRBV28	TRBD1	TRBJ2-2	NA	CASSSGQGPGELFF	TGTGCCAGCAGTTCGGGACAGGGTCCCGGGGAGCTGTTTTTT
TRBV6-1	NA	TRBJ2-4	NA	CASTMQGAKNIQYF	TGTGCCAGCACTATGCAGGGCGCCAAAAACATTCAGTACTTC
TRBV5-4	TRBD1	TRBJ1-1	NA	CASSLPHPGQGVGTEAFF	TGTGCCAGCAGCTTACCTCATCCCGGACAGGGGGTGGGCACTGAAGCTTTCTTT
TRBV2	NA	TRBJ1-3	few	CARGYGSSGNTIYF	TGTGCCCGAGGGTATGGGAGCTCTGGAAACACCATATATTTT
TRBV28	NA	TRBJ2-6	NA	CASNSLRGSGANVLTF	TGTGCCAGCAATTCTCTCAGGGGCTCTGGGGCCAACGTCCTGACTTTC
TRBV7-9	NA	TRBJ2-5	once	CASSQQRTVKQETQYF	TGTGCCAGCAGCCAGCAGAGGACAGTCAAGCAAGAGACCCAGTACTTC
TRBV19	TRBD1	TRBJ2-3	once	CASTPGTGVTDTQYF	TGTGCCAGTACCCCCGGGACAGGGGTCACAGATACGCAGTATTTT
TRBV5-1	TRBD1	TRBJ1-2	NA	CASSLEQGAVGYTF	TGCGCCAGCAGCTTGGAGCAGGGGGCAGTTGGCTACACCTTC
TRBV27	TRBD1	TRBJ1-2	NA	CASSLSWGQYGYTF	TGTGCCAGCAGTTTATCGTGGGGACAGTATGGCTACACCTTC
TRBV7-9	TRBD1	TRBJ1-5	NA	CASSSTGGQGNQPQHF	TGTGCCAGCAGCTCGACGGGGGGACAGGGCAATCAGCCCCAGCATTTT
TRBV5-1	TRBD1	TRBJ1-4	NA	CASRSTGATNEKLFF	TGCGCCAGCAGATCGACAGGGGCAACTAATGAAAAACTGTTTTTT
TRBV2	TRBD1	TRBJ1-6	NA	CASSPGQVNSPLHF	TGTGCCAGCAGTCCGGGACAGGTTAATTCACCCCTCCACTTT
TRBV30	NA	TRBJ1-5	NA	CAWSDLDQPQHF	TGTGCCTGGAGCGACCTAGATCAGCCCCAGCATTTT
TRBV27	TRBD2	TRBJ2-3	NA	CASSPEGVAGGTDTQYF	TGTGCCAGCAGCCCCGAGGGAGTAGCGGGGGGCACAGATACGCAGTATTTT
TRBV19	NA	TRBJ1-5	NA	CASSWAANQPQHF	TGTGCCAGTAGTTGGGCAGCAAATCAGCCCCAGCATTTT
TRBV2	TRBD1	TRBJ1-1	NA	CASSEGGQGEAFF	TGTGCCAGCAGTGAAGGAGGCCAGGGGGAGGCTTTCTTT
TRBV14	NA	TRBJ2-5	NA	CASSQDGGRKETQYF	TGTGCCAGCAGCCAAGACGGGGGAAGGAAGGAGACCCAGTACTTC
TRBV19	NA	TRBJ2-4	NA	CASSKRENIQYF	TGTGCCAGTAGTAAGAGGGAAAACATTCAGTACTTC
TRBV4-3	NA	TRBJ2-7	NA	CASSQVHSSFSYEQYF	TGCGCCAGCAGCCAGGTACATTCCTCCTTTTCCTACGAGCAGTACTTC